These T cell receptor beta chains were read from a single sample in a study of CD8 T cells in Susac syndrome. MiXCR was run by TCRdb on the immunoSEQ multiplex PCR reads, yielding one entry per CDR3 protein. In the table there are under 200,000 distinct CDR3 sequences, 85% to 95% of which are singletons. The sequenced material came from CD8+ T cells from PBMCs. The receptor source for this set is a human donor with Susac syndrome. Both conserved end residues are part of each CDR3. The D gene is left open where the match is weak. Some rows mark clone size as missing; the rest say once, few, many or name a class of expanded clone.

-	TRBV9	TRBD1	TRBJ2-1	14	TGTGCCAGCGGAGCCGGTACAGGGGGCGATGAGCAGTTCTTC	CASGAGTGGDEQFF
-	TRBV28	TRBD1	TRBJ1-1	13	TGTGCCAGCACTCAGGGGGTGGACACTGAAGCTTTCTTT	CASTQGVDTEAFF
-	TRBV19	TRBD1	TRBJ1-5	18	TGTGCCAGTAGTATGGTCAGGGGGCAGGGATATAGCAATCAGCCCCAGCATTTT	CASSMVRGQGYSNQPQHF
-	TRBV28	-	TRBJ1-5	11	TGTGCCAGCAGTTTAGATCAGCCCCAGCATTTT	CASSLDQPQHF
once	TRBV3-1	-	TRBJ2-7	16	TGTGCCAGCAGCCAAGATGTCCCGGGGTTAACGTACGAGCAGTACTTC	CASSQDVPGLTYEQYF
-	TRBV29-1	-	TRBJ2-2	14	TGCAGCGTTGAAGGGTTAGGGAACACCGGGGAGCTGTTTTTT	CSVEGLGNTGELFF
-	TRBV28	TRBD2	TRBJ2-7	13	TGTGCCAGCAGTAGTAGCGGGAGTGTCGAGCAGTACTTC	CASSSSGSVEQYF
-	TRBV10-2	-	TRBJ2-7	14	TGCGCCAGCAGTGAAGGGGGACTTGGGGTCGAGCAGTACTTC	CASSEGGLGVEQYF
-	TRBV7-8	-	TRBJ2-4	18	TGTGCCAGCAGCCCACGGATTGGAGGCGGACTAGCCAAAAACATTCAGTACTTC	CASSPRIGGGLAKNIQYF
-	TRBV6-5	-	TRBJ2-2	15	TGTGCCAGCAGAATCGCAGGGGCCTACACCGGGGAGCTGTTTTTT	CASRIAGAYTGELFF
-	TRBV18	-	TRBJ1-5	12	TGTGCCAGCTCACCAGGAGGGACCCCGAATCATTTT	CASSPGGTPNHF
-	TRBV11-2	-	TRBJ2-5	15	TGTGCCAGCAGCTTAGTGCCCTCCGGCCAAGAGACCCAGTACTTC	CASSLVPSGQETQYF
few	TRBV6-5	-	TRBJ1-1	14	TGTGCCAGCAGTTGGACGGCCATGAACACTGAAGCTTTCTTT	CASSWTAMNTEAFF
-	TRBV29-1	TRBD2	TRBJ2-1	14	TGCAGCTCACTTCGGACTAGCGGTTACAATGAGCAGTTCTTC	CSSLRTSGYNEQFF
-	TRBV5-1	-	TRBJ1-1	13	TGCGCCAGCACAGATCGGGGGAACACTGAAGCTTTCTTT	CASTDRGNTEAFF
-	TRBV7-6	-	TRBJ2-5	11	TGTGCCAGCAGGGCGGGTGAGACCCAGTACTTC	CASRAGETQYF
-	TRBV4-1	TRBD1	TRBJ2-7	14	TGCGCCAGCAGCCATAGTCAGGGGGTTGGCGAGCAGTACTTC	CASSHSQGVGEQYF
-	TRBV11-2	TRBD2	TRBJ2-5	16	TGTGCCAGCAGCTTAGTCCCTAGCGGGGATGGGGAGACCCAGTACTTC	CASSLVPSGDGETQYF
once	TRBV7-8	-	TRBJ1-2	13	TGTGCCAGCAGCATAAAAGACAGATATGGCTACACCTTC	CASSIKDRYGYTF
-	TRBV15	TRBD1	TRBJ2-7	15	TGTGCCACCAGCAGCTCCGGGGACAGGGTCCACGAGCAGTACTTC	CATSSSGDRVHEQYF
-	TRBV9	-	TRBJ2-3	15	TGTGCCAGCAGCGTAGATGGCGGGGGCACAGATACGCAGTATTTT	CASSVDGGGTDTQYF
few	TRBV6-5	-	TRBJ2-5	13	TGTGCCAGCAGTTATGGGGAACAAGAGACCCAGTACTTC	CASSYGEQETQYF
once	TRBV29-1	-	TRBJ1-1	10	TGCAGCGCAGAGGACACTGAAGCTTTCTTT	CSAEDTEAFF
-	TRBV20-1	-	TRBJ2-5	14	TGCAGTGCTAGAGTCCTAGCGTTGCGGGAGACCCAGTACTTC	CSARVLALRETQYF
-	TRBV5-1	-	TRBJ1-5	16	TGCGCCAGCAGCTTGGCCGGGGGGCCCAACAATCAGCCCCAGCATTTT	CASSLAGGPNNQPQHF
-	TRBV15	-	TRBJ2-5	13	TGTGCCACCAGCTTTGGAACCCAAGAGACCCAGTACTTC	CATSFGTQETQYF
-	TRBV19	TRBD1	TRBJ1-6	14	TGTGCCAGTAGAGACAGGGAGGATAATTCACCCCTCCACTTT	CASRDREDNSPLHF
-	TRBV5-1	-	TRBJ2-7	15	TGCGCCAGCAGTTTTGGGATTATAGGTGGCTACGAGCAGTACTTC	CASSFGIIGGYEQYF
-	TRBV30	TRBD1	TRBJ2-7	15	TGTGCCTGGAGGAAACACAGGGGGGCTGAGTACGAGCAGTACTTC	CAWRKHRGAEYEQYF
-	TRBV29-1	-	TRBJ2-7	13	TGCAGCGCACAGACCCACAATTCCTACGAGCAGTACTTC	CSAQTHNSYEQYF
-	TRBV4-1	TRBD2	TRBJ2-7	16	TGCGCCAGCAGCCATCCGGGACTAGACGGCTCCTACGAGCAGTACTTC	CASSHPGLDGSYEQYF
-	TRBV6-2/TRBV6-3	TRBD1	TRBJ2-7	14	TGTGCCAGCAGAATAAGGACAGGGAAGAACGAGCAGTACTTC	CASRIRTGKNEQYF
-	TRBV7-2	TRBD2	TRBJ2-7	17	TGTGCCAGCAGCCACGGACTAGCGGGAGGGCCTGGGACCGAGCAGTACTTC	CASSHGLAGGPGTEQYF
-	TRBV20-1	-	TRBJ1-1	13	TGCAGTGCGCCTGGAACCCCGAACACTGAAGCTTTCTTT	CSAPGTPNTEAFF
-	TRBV11-2	TRBD2	TRBJ2-7	15	TGTGCCAGCAGCCAGGGACTAGCGGGGTCCTACGAGCAGTACTTC	CASSQGLAGSYEQYF
-	TRBV12-3/TRBV12-4	-	TRBJ1-2	13	TGTGCCAGCAGCTACGGGACGCACGCATTCTACACCTTC	CASSYGTHAFYTF
-	TRBV5-1	TRBD2	TRBJ2-1	20	TGCGCCAGCAGCTTGGCACCCCCACTAGCGGAAAGTCTTTCCTACAATGAGCAGTTCTTC	CASSLAPPLAESLSYNEQFF
-	TRBV9	TRBD1	TRBJ2-3	17	TGTGCCAGCAGCGTAGGGGGGACGACAGGGGTCACAGATACGCAGTATTTT	CASSVGGTTGVTDTQYF
-	TRBV7-3	TRBD2	TRBJ2-3	19	TGTGCCAGCAGCTCGGGACTAGCCAAACCGGTCATTGGCACAGATACGCAGTATTTT	CASSSGLAKPVIGTDTQYF
-	TRBV29-1	TRBD1	TRBJ1-2	14	TGCAGCGTTTCCGGCGGGCGACAGGGTCTTGGCTACACCTTC	CSVSGGRQGLGYTF